This T cell receptor (beta chain) was found in a study of blood T cells in healthy people across ages. Notes on the study in general: Compared with aged donors, long-lived donors showed fewer expanded clones, suggesting selection. A strong correlation was found between TCR beta diversity and the percentage of naive T cells.

A sample-barcoded 5' primer and a J-beta primer mix were used in a second PCR of about 6 to 11 cycles. Each CDR3 protein gets one entry after TCRdb re-called the 5' RACE reads with MiXCR. The sample gives some 800,000 distinct CDR3 sequences, 25% of which show up once; approximately 4% is in the top ten. This clonotype was detected only a few times. The antigen remains undetermined. These data were likewise used in another study, on T cells of mothers and their children. From that second work: A few healthy Caucasian mothers, along with their six children, were the donors. Researchers report slightly higher, though non-significant, overlap in related mother-child pairs than in unrelated pairs.

This clonotype was sampled from a boy between 5 and 17 years old in good health. Sequenced sample: blood.

CDR3 in amino acids: CASSERGQSSYQPQHF. The CDR3 DNA reads TGTGCCAGCAGTGAAAGAGGACAGAGCTCATATCAGCCCCAGCATTTT. This chain uses TRBV6-1 with TRBJ1-5; possible D gene TRBD1, 6 bases. The V end was cut by 2 bases, the J end by 5 bases, with 16 bases between. Germline CDR1 reads MNHNS; CDR2 reads SASEGT. The CDR3 covers 16 residues.